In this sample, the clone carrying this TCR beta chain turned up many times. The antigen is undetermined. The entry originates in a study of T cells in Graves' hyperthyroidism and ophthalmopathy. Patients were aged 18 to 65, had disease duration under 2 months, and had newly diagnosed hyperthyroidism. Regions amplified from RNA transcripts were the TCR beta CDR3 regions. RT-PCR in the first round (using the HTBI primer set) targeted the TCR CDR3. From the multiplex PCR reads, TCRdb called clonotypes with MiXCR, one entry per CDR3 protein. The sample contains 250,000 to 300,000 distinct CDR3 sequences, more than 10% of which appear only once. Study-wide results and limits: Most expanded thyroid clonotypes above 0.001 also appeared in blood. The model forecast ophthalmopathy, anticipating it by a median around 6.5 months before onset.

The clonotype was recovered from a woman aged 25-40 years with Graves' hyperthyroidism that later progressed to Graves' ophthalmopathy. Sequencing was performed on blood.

The CDR3 sequence: CASSPPNRQNEQFF. The CDR3 DNA is TGTGCCAGCTCACCACCAAATCGCCAGAATGAGCAGTTCTTC. The chain couples TRBV18 to TRBJ2-1; D remains unclear. Per germline, CDR1 KGHSH and CDR2 LQKENI. Trimming took off 0 bases at V and 7 bases at J, with 10 bases between the two ends. The CDR3 contains 14 residues.